The clone carrying this T cell receptor beta chain was counted between two and nine times. This sample was included in a study of metastatic and nonmetastatic thyroid tumors. TCRdb used MiXCR to call clones anew from the PCR reads. The table records about 4,100 clones, 35% to 45% of them present only once. Patients had received no treatment of any kind before thyroid surgery. Germline V gene data show CDR1 as MNHNY and CDR2 as SVGAGI (reference sequence). This CDR3 spans 14 amino acids. V shed 2 bases and J shed 4 bases, with 12 bases lying between them. The rearrangement links TRBV6-6 to TRBJ2-7, with D hard to call. The source is a male donor with papillary thyroid cancer or a benign thyroid nodule (not recorded which). Some clones in this sample may be carry-over from other donors' samples. Sequencing used adjacent normal tissue. CDR3 in amino acids: CASSYRARSYEQYF. DNA for the CDR3: TGTGCCAGCAGTTACCGGGCCAGGAGTTACGAGCAGTACTTC.